This T cell receptor (beta chain) was identified during a study of T cell responses to AZD1222 COVID-19 vaccine. Study results and caveats: Clonal diversity was possibly underestimated, and the donors were mostly white British, with more females. The breadth and depth of Spike-specific TCRs increased once two AZD1222 doses had been given.

The table came from immunoSEQ multiplex PCR; TCRdb's copy has only in-frame clones and leaves some out. The sample has some 150,000 clones, approximately 92% seen once; the top ten hold 3% to 3.5%. Comments on this clone: Its matching antigen is unknown.

CDR3 length: 15 amino acids. With 6 bases removed from V and 2 bases from J, the gap between germline ends came to 14 bases. Germline CDR1 MNHEY, CDR2 SMNVEV (reference sequence). This sequence was found in an adult who received the AZD1222 COVID-19 vaccine. The chain recombines TRBV27 with TRBJ1-5; D uncertain. The sample in question was peripheral blood, obtained 28 days after the second AZD1222 dose. CDR3 in amino acids: CASSLTTWGNQPQHF. In DNA, the CDR3 is TGTGCCAGCAGCCTTACGACGTGGGGCAATCAGCCCCAGCATTTT.